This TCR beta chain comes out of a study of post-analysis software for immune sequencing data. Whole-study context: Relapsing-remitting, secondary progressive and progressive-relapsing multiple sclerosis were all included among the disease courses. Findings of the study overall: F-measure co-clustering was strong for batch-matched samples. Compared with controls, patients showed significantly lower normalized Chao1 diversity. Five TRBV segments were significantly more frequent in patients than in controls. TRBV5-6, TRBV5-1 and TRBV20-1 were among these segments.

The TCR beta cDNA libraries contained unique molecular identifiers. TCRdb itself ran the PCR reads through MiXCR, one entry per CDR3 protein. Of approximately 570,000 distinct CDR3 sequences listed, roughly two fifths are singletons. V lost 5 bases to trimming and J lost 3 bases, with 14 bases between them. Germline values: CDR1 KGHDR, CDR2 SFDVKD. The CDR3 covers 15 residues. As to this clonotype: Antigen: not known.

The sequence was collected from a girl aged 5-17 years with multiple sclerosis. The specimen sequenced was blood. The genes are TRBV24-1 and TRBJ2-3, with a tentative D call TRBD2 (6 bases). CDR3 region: CATSGTSWGTDTQYF. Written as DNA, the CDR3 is TGTGCCACCAGTGGAACTAGCTGGGGGACAGATACGCAGTATTTT.